The 31 T cell receptor beta chains presented below share a single source sample, sequenced in a study of blood T cell repertoires in COVID-19. Repertoires were generated with immunoSEQ multiplex PCR, while TCRdb's copy carries only in-frame clones and drops some. The data show over 200,000 clones, around four fifths seen once. Specimen: peripheral blood. These receptors all stem from a man aged 35 to 55 with active or convalescent COVID-19.

The chain carries TRBV29-1 and TRBJ1-3, with no clear D. The ends were cut back, 0 bases at V and 4 bases at J, with 4 bases in the middle. CDR1 and CDR2 (germline): SQVTM, ANQGSEA. CDR3 size: 12 residues. The CDR3 nucleotides read TGCAGCGTTGAAGAGAGGGGAAACACCATATATTTT. Its translation is CSVEERGNTIYF.

The V gene is TRBV6-5, the J gene TRBJ2-1, with 7 bases aligning to TRBD2. CDR1 and CDR2 (germline): MNHEY, SVGAGI. The CDR3 totals 16 residues. The J segment lost 5 bases and the V segment lost 0 bases, leaving 7 bases of the junction unmatched. The CDR3 sequence is CASSYSGQAGNNEQFF. The CDR3 coding sequence is TGTGCCAGCAGTTACTCGGGTCAAGCGGGGAACAATGAGCAGTTCTTC.

V usage is TRBV5-1 and J usage is TRBJ1-4; D not certain. Per the germline V gene, CDR1 is SGHRS and CDR2 is YFSETQ. The CDR3 extends over 15 amino acids. V was trimmed by 8 bases and J by 4 bases, leaving 18 bases between them. The CDR3 region has the DNA TGCGCCAGGCAGGAGACCGGGAAAGGTAATGAAAAACTGTTTTTT. It specifies CARQETGKGNEKLFF.

The chain employs TRBV12-3 or TRBV12-4 and TRBJ1-5, with unresolved D. This CDR3 spans 13 amino acids. Deletions cut 7 bases from V and 7 bases from J, with 14 bases between. CDR3 residues: CASTDQRSQPQHF. The CDR3, as DNA: TGTGCCAGCACCGATCAGAGGAGCCAGCCCCAGCATTTT.

The CDR3 sequence is CASSWTGSTTDTQYF. As DNA, the CDR3 is TGCGCCAGCAGCTGGACAGGTTCGACCACAGATACGCAGTATTTT. The chain has TRBV5-1 and TRBJ2-3; 7 nucleotides match TRBD1. Trimming at V came to 3 bases and at J to 2 bases, leaving 6 bases not matched to a gene. The CDR3 totals 15 residues. Per germline, CDR1 SGHRS and CDR2 YFSETQ. Complete variable domain (other parts from reference TRBV5-1 and TRBJ2-3): KAGVTQTPRYLIKTRGQQVTLSCSPISGHRSVSWYQQTPGQGLQFLFEYFSETQRNKGNFPGRFSGRQFSNSRSEMNVSTLELGDSALYLCASSWTGSTTDTQYFGPGTRLTVL.

Only a few counts were recorded for this clone. This chain connects TRBV6-4 to TRBJ2-7; unclear D gene. CDR1 is MRHNA, CDR2 SNTAGT, per germline. The CDR3 covers 14 residues. Trimming removed 6 bases at V and 6 bases at J, with 18 bases between. The CDR3 bases are TGTGCCAGCAGGGAGACGGCCGCTATGCTCGAGCAGTACTTC. It is translated as CASRETAAMLEQYF.

For this clone: Additional DNA sequences in this sample encode the identical CDR3. V gene TRBV30 combines with J gene TRBJ1-5, with D maybe TRBD1 (6 bases). With 0 bases removed from V and 4 bases from J, the gap between germline ends came to 7 bases. The CDR3 sequence is 13 residues long. Germline V CDR1 and CDR2: GTSNPN, SVGIG (reference sequence). The CDR3, as DNA: TGTGCCTGGAGTGTAAGGGGGAATCAGCCCCAGCATTTT. Its protein is CAWSVRGNQPQHF.

V gene TRBV4-2 combines with J gene TRBJ1-3; D is perhaps TRBD1 (5 bases). The CDR3 covers 14 residues. V dropped 4 bases and J dropped 1 base, with 8 bases sitting between them. CDR1 and CDR2 (germline): LGHNA, YNFKEQ. The CDR3 bases are TGTGCCAGCAGCCCAGGGTATTCTGGAAACACCATATATTTT. Translation: CASSPGYSGNTIYF.

The J gene is TRBJ2-3, the V gene TRBV30; TRBD1 aligns across 10 bases. Trimming took 3 bases from V and 6 from J; bases not matched to a gene: 6. The CDR3 totals 14 residues. Germline V gene sequence: CDR1 GTSNPN, CDR2 SVGIG (reference sequence). CDR3 loop: CAWSPGQGVDTQYF. CDR3 DNA sequence: TGTGCCTGGAGCCCCGGACAGGGGGTCGATACGCAGTATTTT.

The chain is built from TRBV7-9 and TRBJ2-1; 9 bases map to TRBD2. V dropped 1 base and J dropped 8; count of bases not matched to a gene: 3. Germline lookup yields CDR1 SEHNR and CDR2 FQNEAQ (reference sequence). This CDR3 comprises 14 residues. The CDR3 is CASSLVREGDEQFF. For the CDR3, the DNA is TGTGCCAGCAGCTTAGTGCGGGAGGGGGATGAGCAGTTCTTC. Drawing the rest from reference TRBV7-9 and TRBJ2-1, the complete variable domain is DTGVSQNPRHKITKRGQNVTFRCDPISEHNRLYWYRQTLGQGPEFLTYFQNEAQLEKSRLLSDRFSAERPKGSFSTLEIQRTEQGDSAMYLCASSLVREGDEQFFGPGTRLTVL.

This clone was recorded only once. The rearrangement uses TRBV18 and TRBJ1-3; possibly TRBD1 for D (6 bases). Germline V CDR1 and CDR2: KGHSH, LQKENI. The CDR3 has 15 residues. The V end lost 4 bases, the J end lost 3 bases, and 13 bases lay between the germline ends. The CDR3 spells CASSRQASHGNTIYF. As DNA, the CDR3 is TGTGCCAGCTCACGACAGGCATCGCATGGAAACACCATATATTTT.

V gene TRBV11-3 combines with J gene TRBJ2-2, with 8 bases fitting TRBD1. From germline, CDR1 is SGHNT and CDR2 YENEEA. The length of the CDR3 is 17 residues. V lost 5 bases, J lost 0 bases, and 8 bases stayed unmatched. The DNA for the CDR3 is TGTGCCAGCAGCCCTGGACAGGGAAAGACGAACACCGGGGAGCTGTTTTTT. It yields the protein CASSPGQGKTNTGELFF.

CDR3 residues: CASSTPTSPEQYF. For the CDR3, the DNA is TGTGCCAGCAGCACCCCGACTAGTCCCGAGCAGTACTTC. The chain uses TRBV7-3 and TRBJ2-7, with a tentative D call TRBD2 (6 bases). Germline assignment: CDR1 SGHTA and CDR2 FQGTGA. Trimming shortened V by 5 bases and J by 6 bases, and 14 bases separated the two germline ends. This CDR3 spans 13 amino acids. Full variable domain (missing parts from reference TRBV7-3 and TRBJ2-7): GAGVSQTPSNKVTEKGKYVELRCDPISGHTALYWYRQSLGQGPEFLIYFQGTGAADDSGLPNDRFFAVRPEGSVSTLKIQRTERGDSAVYLCASSTPTSPEQYFGPGTRLTVT.

This clone appeared a single time. The chain is built from TRBV27 and TRBJ1-5, with D possibly matching TRBD1 (6 bases). V shed 3 bases and J shed 4 bases, with 10 bases lying between them. This CDR3 spans 14 amino acids. Germline values: CDR1 MNHEY, CDR2 SMNVEV (reference sequence). CDR3 nucleotides: TGTGCCAGCAGTTTTCGGGGGGCGAATCAGCCCCAGCATTTT. Translation gives CASSFRGANQPQHF.

The chain uses TRBV10-1 and TRBJ2-7; D is possibly TRBD1 (5 bases). With 2 bases removed from V and 2 bases from J, the gap between germline ends came to 10 bases. CDR3 length: 14 residues. CDR1 and CDR2 (germline): WNHNN, SYGVQD (reference sequence). For the CDR3, the DNA is TGCGCCAGCAGTGAGCAGGGATCCACCTACGAGCAGTACTTC. Encoded protein: CASSEQGSTYEQYF.

The chain links TRBV25-1 to TRBJ2-7, with D uncertain. V was shortened by 5 bases and J by 3 bases, with 11 bases between the two germline ends. The CDR3 is made up of 13 amino acids. The germline gives CDR1 MGHDK, CDR2 SYGVNS. This CDR3 is CASSPVSYYEQYF. The CDR3 DNA sequence: TGTGCCAGCAGTCCTGTGTCCTACTACGAGCAGTACTTC.

The chain employs TRBV7-3 and TRBJ2-1; TRBD2 matches at 16 bases. V was pared by 2 bases and J by 8 bases, with 9 bases of the junction left unmatched. The germline V gene encodes CDR1 SGHTA and CDR2 FQGTGA. This CDR3 is 18 amino acids long. CDR3 DNA sequence: TGTGCCAGCAGCTTAGCCCCGGGACTAGCGGGGGGGCGGGATGAGCAGTTCTTC. Protein: CASSLAPGLAGGRDEQFF. The full variable domain, its missing parts supplied by reference TRBV7-3 and TRBJ2-1, is GAGVSQTPSNKVTEKGKYVELRCDPISGHTALYWYRQSLGQGPEFLIYFQGTGAADDSGLPNDRFFAVRPEGSVSTLKIQRTERGDSAVYLCASSLAPGLAGGRDEQFFGPGTRLTVL.

This clone showed up many times. The chain uses TRBV18 and TRBJ2-1, with 9 bases fitting TRBD1. Germline V gene sequence: CDR1 KGHSH, CDR2 LQKENI. CDR3 length equals 15 residues. J was trimmed by 7 bases and V by 6 bases; bases with no gene match: 10. The CDR3 protein is CASSSGTGIKNEQFF. CDR3 nucleotides: TGTGCCAGCTCCTCCGGGACAGGGATAAAGAATGAGCAGTTCTTC.

The rearrangement uses TRBV7-2 and TRBJ1-2; possible D gene TRBD1, 6 bases. CDR3 size: 14 residues. The germline V gene has CDR1 SGHTA and CDR2 FQGNSA. The ends were cut back, 6 bases at V and 7 bases at J, with 18 bases in the middle. In DNA form, the CDR3 reads TGTGCCAGCAGGGTAGGGGGGGTAATAGGTGGCTACACCTTC. Amino acid sequence: CASRVGGVIGGYTF.

This clone was picked up one time. This chain connects TRBV4-1 to TRBJ1-5, with a tentative D call TRBD1 (6 bases). The V gene lost 0 bases and the J gene lost 7 bases, with 13 bases spanning the gap. The CDR3 is 15 residues long. CDR1 is MGHRA and CDR2 is YSYEKL in the germline V gene. CDR3 coding DNA: TGCGCCAGCAGCCAAGATTCACAGGGCAGACAGCCCCAGCATTTT. It codes for CASSQDSQGRQPQHF.

The rearrangement joins TRBV7-2 to TRBJ2-1; D possibly corresponds to TRBD1 (5 bases). Trimming took off 5 bases at V and 5 bases at J, with 10 bases between the two ends. The CDR3 has 13 amino acids. Looked up from germline, CDR1 is SGHTA and CDR2 is FQGNSA. Here the CDR3 reads CASSPIRDNEQFF. In DNA form, the CDR3 reads TGTGCCAGCAGCCCGATCAGGGACAATGAGCAGTTCTTC.

The chain carries TRBV2 and TRBJ2-2, with 12 bases identical to TRBD2. From germline, CDR1 is SNHLY and CDR2 FYNNEI. Unmatched junction bases numbered 7, after V lost 4 bases and J lost 4 bases. This CDR3 is built from 17 residues. The CDR3 here is CASSVTRLAGVTGELFF. The CDR3 coding sequence is TGTGCCAGCAGTGTCACTCGACTAGCGGGGGTCACCGGGGAGCTGTTTTTT.

The CDR3 loop is CATTVHYGYTF. CDR3 sequence (DNA): TGTGCCACCACGGTCCACTATGGCTACACCTTC. The V gene is TRBV6-5, the J gene TRBJ1-2; D is unresolved. CDR3 length: 11 residues. V was cut by 10 bases and J by 3 bases, with 9 bases left in between. CDR1 is MNHEY and CDR2 is SVGAGI in the germline V gene.

J is TRBJ1-5 and V is TRBV3-1 (or the pseudogene TRBV3-2), with D uncertain. From germline, CDR1 is LGHDT and CDR2 YNNKEL (reference sequence). This CDR3 contains 12 residues. The V end lost 2 bases, the J end lost 8 bases, and 7 bases lay between the germline ends. CDR3 sequence (DNA): TGTGCCAGCAGCCAACCCCCAGAGCCCCAGCATTTT. It is translated as CASSQPPEPQHF.

This chain joins TRBV5-8 and TRBJ1-3; D is unclear. Trimming left V 1 base short and J 2 bases short, with 13 bases between. The CDR3 contains 16 residues. Germline CDR1 and CDR2: SGHTS and YDEGEE. The CDR3 nucleotides are TGTGCCAGCAGCTTGTGGGTCAGAGGGCCTGGAAACACCATATATTTT. This encodes CASSLWVRGPGNTIYF.

The V call is TRBV12-3 or TRBV12-4, the J call TRBJ1-1, with 10 bases identical to TRBD1. V dropped 6 bases and J dropped 8; count of bases not matched to a gene: 6. The CDR3 loop spans 13 amino acids. The CDR3 DNA reads TGTGCCAGCAGGGACAGGGGGGCCTCCGAAGCTTTCTTT. This codes for CASRDRGASEAFF.

This clone came up a few times. The V call is TRBV28, the J call TRBJ1-1; perhaps TRBD1 as D (6 bases). The ends were cut back, 7 bases at V and 11 bases at J, with 14 bases in the middle. The CDR3 has 11 residues. Germline lookup yields CDR1 MDHEN and CDR2 SYDVKM. CDR3 in DNA: TGTGCCAGCAACAGCGGGACAAATGCTTTCTTT. Translated: CASNSGTNAFF.

The chain is built from TRBV6-5 and TRBJ2-7; 11 bases line up with TRBD2. The CDR3 contains 16 residues. In germline, CDR1 is MNHEY, CDR2 SVGAGI. V lost 2 bases and J lost 3; bases outside the gene matches: 6. DNA of the CDR3: TGTGCCAGCAGTTACCCACCGGGACTAGCGGACTACGAGCAGTACTTC. Translated: CASSYPPGLADYEQYF.

V is TRBV27 and J is TRBJ2-1; 7 positions agree with TRBD2. With V trimmed by 3 bases and J by 7 bases, 3 bases remained unmatched. The CDR3 contains 13 residues. Per germline, CDR1 MNHEY and CDR2 SMNVEV (reference sequence). In DNA form, the CDR3 reads TGTGCCAGCAGTTTTCTGGGGGGGAATGAGCAGTTCTTC. This codes for CASSFLGGNEQFF.

The V gene is TRBV10-3, the J gene TRBJ2-7; D may be TRBD1 (5 bases). The CDR3 spans 14 residues. CDR1 is ENHRY, CDR2 SYGVKD, per germline. Deletions cut 8 bases from V and 6 bases from J, with 20 bases between. The CDR3 region has the DNA TGTGCCATCTCTGGGGCTTCCCGATTGAGCGAGCAGTACTTC. Amino acid sequence: CAISGASRLSEQYF.

This clone has just a few counts. This sequence joins TRBV9 and TRBJ2-7, with D hard to call. CDR3 length equals 16 residues. Trimming stripped 0 bases from V and 3 bases from J, with 16 bases between. The germline CDR1 and CDR2 sequences are SGDLS and YYNGEE. DNA of the CDR3: TGTGCCAGCAGCGTAGGAGCGCCAGCCGCCATCTACGAGCAGTACTTC. It codes for CASSVGAPAAIYEQYF.